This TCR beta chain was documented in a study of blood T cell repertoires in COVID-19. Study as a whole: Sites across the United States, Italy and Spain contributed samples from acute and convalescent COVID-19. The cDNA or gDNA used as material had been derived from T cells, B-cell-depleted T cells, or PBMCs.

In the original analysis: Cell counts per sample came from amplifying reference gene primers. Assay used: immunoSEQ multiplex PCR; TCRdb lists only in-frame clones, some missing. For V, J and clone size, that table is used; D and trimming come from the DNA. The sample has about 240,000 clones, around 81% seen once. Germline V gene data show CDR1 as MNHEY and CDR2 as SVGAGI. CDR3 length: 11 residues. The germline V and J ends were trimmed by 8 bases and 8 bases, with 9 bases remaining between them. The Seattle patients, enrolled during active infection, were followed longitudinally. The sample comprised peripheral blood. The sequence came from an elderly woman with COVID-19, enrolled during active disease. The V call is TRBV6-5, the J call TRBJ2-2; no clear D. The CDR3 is CASARLGELFF. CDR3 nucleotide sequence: TGTGCCAGCGCTAGATTAGGGGAGCTGTTTTTT.